These 23 T cell receptor beta chains originate from one sample sequenced in a study of identical twins. TCRdb passed the 5' RACE reads through MiXCR, listing each CDR3 protein once. The sample gives about 18,000 distinct CDR3 sequences, approximately 70% of which show up once; 5.5% to 6% is in the top ten. Source material: memory (CD45RO+) T cells sorted from blood. Source of these receptors: a woman aged 18-29 years in good health. This table probably holds off-target reads from a library built for another chain.

This clonotype showed up just a few times. The chain is built from TRBV6-1 and TRBJ2-5; no clear D gene. Germline assignment: CDR1 MNHNS and CDR2 SASEGT. The CDR3 is 15 residues long. V was cut by 2 bases and J by 3 bases, with 13 bases left in between. This CDR3 is CASSETRTVKETQYF. The CDR3 DNA reads TGTGCCAGCAGTGAAACCCGGACGGTAAAAGAGACCCAGTACTTC.

The genes are TRBV27 and TRBJ2-3; 7 nucleotides line up with TRBD2. Per the germline V gene, CDR1 is MNHEY and CDR2 is SMNVEV (reference sequence). This CDR3 contains 15 residues. The V segment lost 5 bases and the J segment 6 bases; nucleotides outside the gene matches: 11. The CDR3 DNA sequence: TGTGCCAGCAGTCCCCAGGGTAGCGGGTGGGATACGCAGTATTTT. Residues: CASSPQGSGWDTQYF.

This chain links TRBV15 with TRBJ1-1; D might be TRBD1 (6 bases). Looked up from germline, CDR1 is LNHNV and CDR2 is YYDKDF (reference sequence). V dropped 5 bases and J dropped 1 base, with 17 bases sitting between them. This CDR3 comprises 16 residues. CDR3 sequence: CATSRRTVGGNTEAFF. The CDR3 bases are TGTGCCACCAGCCGTCGGACAGTGGGAGGGAACACTGAAGCTTTCTTT.

The CDR3 DNA reads TGCAGCGTCCGGGAGGGAGAGACCCAGTACTTC. Amino acid sequence: CSVREGETQYF. The chain is built from TRBV29-1 and TRBJ2-5, with 8 bases aligning to TRBD2. The CDR3 runs 11 residues. With 6 bases clipped from V and 4 bases from J, the junction kept 1 base outside the gene matches. The germline V gene has CDR1 SQVTM and CDR2 ANQGSEA.

This chain joins TRBV5-8 and TRBJ2-2, with unresolved D. Germline V CDR1 and CDR2: SGHTS, YDEGEE. This CDR3 contains 15 residues. The V end lost 0 bases, the J end lost 6 bases, and 12 bases lay between the germline ends. The CDR3 sequence is CASSLVYVGAGELFF. The DNA of the CDR3 is TGTGCCAGCAGCTTGGTGTACGTTGGGGCCGGGGAGCTGTTTTTT.

This clonotype was detected a few times. This chain joins TRBV7-9 and TRBJ2-1; tentatively, D is TRBD2 (6 bases). Trimming cost V 5 bases and J 7 bases, with 15 bases left between them. CDR3 length equals 14 residues. CDR1 and CDR2 from the germline V gene are SEHNR and FQNEAQ (reference sequence). The CDR3: CASSNRDSRNEQFF. The CDR3 DNA reads TGTGCCAGCAGCAACCGGGACTCTCGGAATGAGCAGTTCTTC.

This sequence joins TRBV10-3 and TRBJ2-5; D unclear. The ends were cut back, 4 bases at V and 4 bases at J, with 10 bases in the middle. CDR3 size: 13 residues. Germline lookup yields CDR1 ENHRY and CDR2 SYGVKD. The CDR3 sequence is CAISVNRGETQYF. CDR3 DNA sequence: TGTGCCATCAGTGTAAATAGAGGAGAGACCCAGTACTTC.

The rearrangement joins TRBV19 to TRBJ2-4; maybe TRBD1 (6 bases). The CDR3 has 13 residues. The germline V and J ends were trimmed by 3 bases and 6 bases, with 9 bases remaining between them. Germline V gene lookup returns CDR1 LNHDA and CDR2 SQIVND (reference sequence). CDR3 sequence reads: CASSISDRNIQYF. CDR3 sequence (DNA): TGTGCCAGTAGTATCTCGGACAGAAACATTCAGTACTTC.

The chain carries TRBV28 and TRBJ2-7; TRBD1 aligns across 8 bases. CDR3 size: 14 residues. V dropped 8 bases and J dropped 7; count of bases not matched to a gene: 13. Germline CDR1 is MDHEN and CDR2 is SYDVKM. The DNA of the CDR3 is TGTGCCAGCTCCACGGACAGGGAATTTATTGAGCAGTACTTC. Translating gives CASSTDREFIEQYF.

This chain links TRBV7-2 with TRBJ2-3; a weak D match, TRBD2 (5 bases). There are 12 residues in the CDR3. Per the germline V gene, CDR1 is SGHTA and CDR2 is FQGNSA. Trimming left V 10 bases short and J 1 base short, with 9 bases between. As DNA, the CDR3 is TGTGCCACCAAGAGGGGCACAGATACGCAGTATTTT. As protein: CATKRGTDTQYF.

This rearrangement joins TRBV12-3 or TRBV12-4 to TRBJ2-7; a weak D match, TRBD2 (5 bases). With 10 bases removed from V and 3 bases from J, the gap between germline ends came to 25 bases. The CDR3 contains 16 residues. The CDR3 DNA reads as TGTGCCACCTGGGTGGTCGTGCCGGGGAAATGCTACGAGCAGTACTTC. This translates into CATWVVVPGKCYEQYF.

The chain recombines TRBV6-1 with TRBJ2-2; 7 bases fit TRBD2. V lost 2 bases and J lost 1; bases outside the gene matches: 4. Germline assignment: CDR1 MNHNS and CDR2 SASEGT. This CDR3 contains 16 residues. The CDR3 loop reads CASSERLAMNTGELFF. The CDR3 coding sequence is TGTGCCAGCAGTGAAAGACTAGCTATGAACACCGGGGAGCTGTTTTTT.

This clonotype occurred a few times. The chain has TRBV19 and TRBJ2-2, with D perhaps TRBD2 (6 bases). CDR3 size: 14 residues. V lost 5 bases and J lost 2, with 9 bases in between. In germline, CDR1 is LNHDA, CDR2 SQIVND (reference sequence). The CDR3 region has the DNA TGTGCCAGTAGTTCGACTAGTAACACCGGGGAGCTGTTTTTT. This encodes CASSSTSNTGELFF.

The chain has TRBV7-3 and TRBJ2-1, with 11 nucleotides matching TRBD2. The CDR3 is 18 residues long. The germline gives CDR1 SGHTA, CDR2 FQGTGA. Unmatched junction bases numbered 12, after V lost 2 bases and J lost 6 bases. CDR3 nucleotide sequence: TGTGCCAGCAGCTTACGTCGAACTAGCGGGAGTTTAGTCAATGAGCAGTTCTTC. Translating gives CASSLRRTSGSLVNEQFF.

The sample holds a few counts of this clonotype. This chain uses TRBV5-6 with TRBJ2-1, with 8 nucleotides matching TRBD1. Germline lookup yields CDR1 SGHDT and CDR2 YYEEEE. The CDR3 loop spans 13 amino acids. V dropped 4 bases and J dropped 9; count of bases not matched to a gene: 6. CDR3 bases: TGTGCCAGCAGCCGGACAGGGATGAGTGAGCAGTTCTTC. Translation: CASSRTGMSEQFF.

This clonotype was counted between two and nine times. The V call is TRBV4-2, the J call TRBJ2-5, with 7 bases that match TRBD2. Per germline, CDR1 LGHNA and CDR2 YNFKEQ. Trimming at V came to 1 base and at J to 2 bases, leaving 7 bases not matched to a gene. This CDR3 spans 16 amino acids. The CDR3 coding sequence is TGTGCCAGCAGCCAAGGGGAGGGGAGTATTCAAGAGACCCAGTACTTC. Protein sequence: CASSQGEGSIQETQYF.

This clonotype has only a few counts. V is TRBV10-3 and J is TRBJ2-3, with TRBD2 matching over 9 bases. Germline trimming cut 6 bases from V and 5 bases from J; bases unmatched to any gene: 15. The CDR3 has 17 residues. Looked up from germline, CDR1 is ENHRY and CDR2 is SYGVKD. The CDR3 DNA follows: TGTGCCATCAGCTCTGATAAAGCGGGAGGCGTCAGAGATACGCAGTATTTT. This gives the protein CAISSDKAGGVRDTQYF.

The chain carries TRBV3-1 and TRBJ1-4; the D is unclear. The V gene's germline CDR1 is LGHDT and CDR2 YNNKEL (reference sequence). V lost 0 bases to trimming and J lost 3 bases, with 11 bases between them. The CDR3 is made up of 16 amino acids. The CDR3 protein is CASSQELAASNEKLFF. CDR3 in DNA: TGTGCCAGCAGCCAAGAATTGGCAGCCTCTAATGAAAAACTGTTTTTT. Combining the CDR3 with reference TRBV3-1 and TRBJ1-4 gives the whole variable domain DTAVSQTPKYLVTQMGNDKSIKCEQNLGHDTMYWYKQDSKKFLKIMFSYNNKELIINETVPNRFSPKSPDKAHLNLHINSLELGDSAVYFCASSQELAASNEKLFFGSGTQLSVL.

V usage is TRBV12-3 or TRBV12-4 and J usage is TRBJ2-3, with 7 nucleotides matching TRBD2. This CDR3 is built from 17 residues. Trimming cost V 4 bases and J 4 bases; bases outside gene matches: 14. The CDR3 sequence is CASSYSRGGSRADTQYF. The CDR3 DNA is TGTGCCAGCAGTTACTCGAGGGGCGGGAGTCGCGCAGATACGCAGTATTTT.

The rearrangement uses TRBV21-1 and TRBJ2-4; TRBD1 is the table's D call, not checked against the DNA. TRBV21-1 is a recognized pseudogene. The CDR3 sequence is 17 residues long. The CDR3 loop reads CASSQWYNRGAKNIQYF. CDR3 nucleotide sequence: TGTGCCAGCAGTCAATGGTATAACAGGGGAGCCAAAAACATTCAGTACTTC.

The V gene is TRBV12-3 or TRBV12-4, the J gene TRBJ2-7; 9 nucleotides match TRBD2. The CDR3 length is 14 residues. V gave up 3 bases and J gave up 5 bases; unmatched junction bases: 5. The CDR3 nucleotides read TGTGCCAGCAGTTTTAACCTAGCGGGACACGAGCAGTACTTC. It is translated as CASSFNLAGHEQYF.

This rearrangement joins TRBV25-1 to TRBJ2-1, with 7 positions matching TRBD1. In germline, CDR1 is MGHDK, CDR2 SYGVNS. V lost 10 bases and J lost 1; bases outside the gene matches: 7. The CDR3 totals 14 residues. The DNA for the CDR3 is TGTGCCACCCAAGACAGGGCTTCCTACAATGAGCAGTTCTTC. Translation: CATQDRASYNEQFF.

The chain links TRBV5-6 to TRBJ2-1; D is unclear. The length of the CDR3 is 13 residues. Germline V lookup: CDR1 SGHDT, CDR2 YYEEEE. V lost 4 bases and J lost 8, with 13 bases in between. Here the CDR3 reads CASSLRGPDEQFF. CDR3 nucleotide sequence: TGTGCCAGCAGCCTTAGAGGCCCTGATGAGCAGTTCTTC.